The TCR beta chain under discussion was sequenced for a study of metastatic and nonmetastatic thyroid tumors. Overall study: For malignant and benign thyroid patients, tumor or nodule tissue and blood were the sources whose repertoires were compared. Findings and limits, study-wide: Benign nodules were reported to have significantly lower TCR beta diversity than malignant thyroid tumors, in blood and tumor.

CDR1 is MNHEY, CDR2 SVGEGT, per germline. 11 amino acids form the CDR3, both terminal residues included. This clone turned up a few times. Antigen specificity is unknown. Because it lacks the conserved phenylalanine or tryptophan at the end, this CDR3 is likely a read error. The DNA is left out, because the CDR3 cannot be placed on it with certainty; the CDR3 is given as TCRdb lists it. As handled by the study authors: Clinicopathological groups differed in CDR3, with these differences serving to build a distant-metastasis classifier for papillary thyroid cancer. TCRdb re-called the PCR reads with MiXCR. These V and J calls rely on TCRdb rather than the paper's analysis. This repertoire shows around 16,000 clones, 25% to 30% found once; its top ten account for roughly 14%. Until they underwent thyroid surgery, no patient had received any treatment.

This receptor was obtained from a female donor with papillary thyroid cancer or a benign thyroid nodule (not recorded which). Some clones in this sample may be carry-over from other donors' samples. The sample comprised adjacent normal tissue. V is TRBV6-2 or TRBV6-3 and J is TRBJ2-1; TRBD2, as called in the table, went unchecked against the DNA. CDR3 region: CASSTGGLVLI.